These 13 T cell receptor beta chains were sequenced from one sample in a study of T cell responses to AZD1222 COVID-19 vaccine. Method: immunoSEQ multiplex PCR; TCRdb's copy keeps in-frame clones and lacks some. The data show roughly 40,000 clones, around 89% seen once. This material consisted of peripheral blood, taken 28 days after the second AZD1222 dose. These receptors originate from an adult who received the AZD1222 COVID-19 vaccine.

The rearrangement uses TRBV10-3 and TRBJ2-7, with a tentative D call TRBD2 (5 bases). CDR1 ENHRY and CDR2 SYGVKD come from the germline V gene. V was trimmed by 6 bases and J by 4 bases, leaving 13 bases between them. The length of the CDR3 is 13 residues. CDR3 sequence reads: CAISPGVTYEQYF. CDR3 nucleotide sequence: TGTGCCATCAGCCCCGGGGTAACTTACGAGCAGTACTTC.

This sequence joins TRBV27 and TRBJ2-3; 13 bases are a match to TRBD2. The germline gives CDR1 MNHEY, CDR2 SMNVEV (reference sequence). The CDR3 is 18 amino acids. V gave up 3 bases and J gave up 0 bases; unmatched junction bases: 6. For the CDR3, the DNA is TGTGCCAGCAGTTTCCTTGGACTAGCGGGAGTAAGCACAGATACGCAGTATTTT. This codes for CASSFLGLAGVSTDTQYF.

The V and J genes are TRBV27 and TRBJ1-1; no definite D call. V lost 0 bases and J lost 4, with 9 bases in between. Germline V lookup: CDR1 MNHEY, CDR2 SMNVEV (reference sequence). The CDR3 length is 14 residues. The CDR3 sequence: CASSLSGVGTEAFF. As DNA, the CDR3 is TGTGCCAGCAGTTTATCTGGGGTGGGCACTGAAGCTTTCTTT.

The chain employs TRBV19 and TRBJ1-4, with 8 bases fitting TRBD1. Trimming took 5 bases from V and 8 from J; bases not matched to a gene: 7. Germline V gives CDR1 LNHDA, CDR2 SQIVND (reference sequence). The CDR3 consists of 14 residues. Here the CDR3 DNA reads TGTGCCAGTAGTTCAGGGGGCGCGGGGGAAAAACTGTTTTTT. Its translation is CASSSGGAGEKLFF.

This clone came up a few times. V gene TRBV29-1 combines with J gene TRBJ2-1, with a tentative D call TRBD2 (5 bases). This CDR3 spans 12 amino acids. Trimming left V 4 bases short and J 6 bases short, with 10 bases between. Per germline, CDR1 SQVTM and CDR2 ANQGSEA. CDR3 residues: CSVGLALNEQFF. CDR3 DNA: TGCAGCGTTGGGCTAGCCCTCAATGAGCAGTTCTTC.

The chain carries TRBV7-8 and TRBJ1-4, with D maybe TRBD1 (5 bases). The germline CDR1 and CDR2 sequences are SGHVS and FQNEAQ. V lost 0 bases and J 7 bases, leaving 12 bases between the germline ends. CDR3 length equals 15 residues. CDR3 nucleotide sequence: TGTGCCAGCAGCTTAGCGGCGGGGGAAGGTGAAAAACTGTTTTTT. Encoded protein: CASSLAAGEGEKLFF.

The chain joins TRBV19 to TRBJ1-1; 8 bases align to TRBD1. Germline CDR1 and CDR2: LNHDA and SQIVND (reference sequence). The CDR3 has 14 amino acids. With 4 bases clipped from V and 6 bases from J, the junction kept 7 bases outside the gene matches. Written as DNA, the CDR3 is TGTGCCAGTAGTAAGGACAGGGTGAGCGCTGAAGCTTTCTTT. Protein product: CASSKDRVSAEAFF.

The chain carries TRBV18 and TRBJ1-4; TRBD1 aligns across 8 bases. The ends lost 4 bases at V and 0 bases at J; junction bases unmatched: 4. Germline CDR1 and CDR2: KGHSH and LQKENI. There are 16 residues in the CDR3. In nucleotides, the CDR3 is TGTGCCAGCTCACGATGGACAGGGACAACTAATGAAAAACTGTTTTTT. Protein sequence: CASSRWTGTTNEKLFF.

The CDR3 sequence is CASSQVDQKGSPLHF. DNA of the CDR3: TGCGCCAGCAGCCAAGTGGATCAAAAAGGTTCACCCCTCCACTTT. The chain is built from TRBV4-3 and TRBJ1-6; no definite D call. CDR3 length: 15 residues. V shed 1 base and J shed 9 bases, with 13 bases lying between them. Germline loops: CDR1 LGHNA, CDR2 YSLEER.

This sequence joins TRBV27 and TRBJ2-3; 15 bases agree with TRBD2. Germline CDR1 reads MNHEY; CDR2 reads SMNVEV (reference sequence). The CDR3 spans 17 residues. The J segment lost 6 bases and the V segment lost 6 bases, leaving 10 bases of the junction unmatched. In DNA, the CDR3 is TGTGCCAGCAGAAGAAGGACTAGCGGGAGGGCCGGGGATACGCAGTATTTT. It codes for CASRRRTSGRAGDTQYF.

CDR3 in amino acids: CASSTGGTSGGHEQFF. In nucleotides, the CDR3 is TGTGCCAGCAGCACCGGAGGGACTAGCGGGGGGCATGAGCAGTTCTTC. The V gene is TRBV9, the J gene TRBJ2-1, with 15 bases lining up with TRBD2. V lost 4 bases and J lost 8; bases outside the gene matches: 7. Per the germline V gene, CDR1 is SGDLS and CDR2 is YYNGEE. The length of the CDR3 is 16 residues.

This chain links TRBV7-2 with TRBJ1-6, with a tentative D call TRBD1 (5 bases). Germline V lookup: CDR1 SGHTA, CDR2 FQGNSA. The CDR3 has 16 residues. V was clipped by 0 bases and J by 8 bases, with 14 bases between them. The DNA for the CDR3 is TGTGCCAGCAGCTTAGCGCAAAGGGGCTCGGATTCACCCCTCCACTTT. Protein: CASSLAQRGSDSPLHF.

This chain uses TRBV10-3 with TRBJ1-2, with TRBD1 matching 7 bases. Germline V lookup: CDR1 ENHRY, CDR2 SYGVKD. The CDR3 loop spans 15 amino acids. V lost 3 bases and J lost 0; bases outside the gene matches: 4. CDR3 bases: TGTGCCATCAGTGAAAGAGACAGGGCTAACTATGGCTACACCTTC. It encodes CAISERDRANYGYTF.